This T cell receptor beta chain was identified during a study of blood T cells in healthy people across ages. About the research overall: Capturing about one barcoded beta molecule per two T cells was achieved by template switching.

Every donor provided around 10 milliliters of peripheral blood. The ends lost 3 bases at V and 3 bases at J; junction bases unmatched: 7. This CDR3 has 15 amino acids. Germline V gene data show CDR1 as LGHNA and CDR2 as YNFKEQ. Only a few counts were recorded for this clonotype. The antigen remains undetermined. A J-beta primer mix and a sample-barcoded 5' primer were used in a second PCR of roughly 6 to 11 cycles. Every single cDNA molecule received a tag from a template-switch adaptor with 12 random nucleotides. TCRdb called the 5' RACE reads again in MiXCR, with one record for every CDR3 protein. The data contain 910,000 or so distinct CDR3 sequences, 51% of them singletons. Study-level findings and limits: Any conclusive comparison of naive versus antigen-experienced cells was prevented by using unsorted PBMCs.

The specimen was blood. The chain has TRBV4-2 and TRBJ2-7; TRBD1 aligns across 8 bases. This receptor was taken from a woman aged 60-75 years in good health. Here the CDR3 DNA reads TGTGCCAGCAGCCATCTTGGACAGGGTTTCTACGAGCAGTACTTC. It yields the protein CASSHLGQGFYEQYF.